This note documents a single T cell receptor beta chain sequence. Antigen specificity is unknown. The data are from a study of cytomegalovirus exposure and HLA in healthy donors. This CDR3 has 15 amino acids. The V and J ends lost 3 bases and 7 bases, in that order; junction bases with no gene match: 6. CDR1 is SGHAT, CDR2 FQNNGV, per germline. Primers included in the PCR were 60 Vbeta and 13 Jbeta primers. Clones were read by immunoSEQ multiplex PCR, and TCRdb kept only the in-frame ones, dropping some. The sample lists 130,000 to 150,000 clones; 80% to 90% were seen once. Study observations and caveats: A prior analysis recorded that most TCR beta V segments were productive about 87% or about 30% of the time.

This clonotype was obtained from a woman in her thirties or forties in good health and CMV-seropositive. The sequencing input was PBMCs. The chain is built from TRBV11-2 and TRBJ1-6; 7 nucleotides match TRBD1. The CDR3 here is CASSLEPGQNSPLHF. CDR3 DNA sequence: TGTGCCAGCAGCTTGGAACCGGGACAGAATTCACCCCTCCACTTT.